The clone carrying this T cell receptor beta chain was detected ten times or more. Its antigen remains unidentified. The sample comes from a study of T cells in Graves' hyperthyroidism and ophthalmopathy. The study's findings and limits: Before onset, by a median of approximately 6.8 months, the model predicted ophthalmopathy. A model using 13 V-J features told ophthalmopathy apart from stable hyperthyroidism.

Cells are PBMCs isolated from roughly 10 ml of fresh blood. RNA transcripts served as the template for amplifying TCR beta CDR3 regions. A set of HTBI primers served as the primers for a first-round RT-PCR of the TCR CDR3. TCRdb reprocessed the multiplex PCR reads with MiXCR, giving one entry per CDR3 protein. The table records 550,000 to 650,000 distinct CDR3 sequences, about 14% of them present only once. The sequence came from a woman in her twenties or thirties with Graves' hyperthyroidism that later progressed to Graves' ophthalmopathy. Source material: blood.

CDR3 loop: CASSLPDTYRSYEQYF. The CDR3 DNA reads TGTGCCAGCAGTTTACCGGACACCTACCGCTCCTACGAGCAGTACTTC. The chain combines TRBV28 with TRBJ2-7, with a tentative D call TRBD1 (5 bases). This CDR3 has 16 residues. Per germline, CDR1 MDHEN and CDR2 SYDVKM. Trimming pared 2 bases from V and 0 bases from J, leaving 14 bases between. The full variable domain, with the rest looked up from reference TRBV28 and TRBJ2-7, is DVKVTQSSRYLVKRTGEKVFLECVQDMDHENMFWYRQDPGLGLRLIYFSYDVKMKEKGDIPEGYSVSREKKERFSLILESASTNQTSMYLCASSLPDTYRSYEQYFGPGTRLTVT.